The 20 T cell receptor beta chains below all came from one sample that was sequenced in a study of blood T cell repertoires in COVID-19. Only in-frame clones appear in the TCRdb table, and some are missing; sequencing was by immunoSEQ multiplex PCR. This repertoire shows around 150,000 clones, nearly 80% found once; its top ten account for about 2.9%. Sequenced material: PBMCs or T cells enriched from blood (not recorded which). The receptors were gathered from a woman aged 50 to 60 who had recovered from COVID-19.

The chain has TRBV7-8 and TRBJ2-1; 12 bases map to TRBD2. The germline CDR1 and CDR2 sequences are SGHVS and FQNEAQ. CDR3 length: 17 amino acids. The trim removed 1 base at V and 3 bases at J, leaving 4 bases unmatched. The CDR3 DNA reads TGTGCCAGCAGCTTAGAGGCTAGCGGGGGGGTCTACAATGAGCAGTTCTTC. Encoded protein: CASSLEASGGVYNEQFF.

This chain connects TRBV12-3 or TRBV12-4 to TRBJ1-5, with unresolved D. Trimming took off 6 bases at V and 1 base at J, with 7 bases between the two ends. The CDR3 is 13 residues long. DNA of the CDR3: TGTGCCAGCAGCAAACAAAGCAATCAGCCCCAGCATTTT. It codes for CASSKQSNQPQHF.

The CDR3 sequence is CASSLAGGGRNEQFF. The CDR3 nucleotides are TGCGCCAGCAGCTTAGCCGGGGGGGGCCGAAATGAGCAGTTCTTC. V usage is TRBV5-1 and J usage is TRBJ2-1; 8 bases fit TRBD2. Trimming removed 2 bases from V and 7 bases from J; junction bases left unmatched: 8. From germline, CDR1 is SGHRS and CDR2 YFSETQ. This CDR3 contains 15 residues.

This clone came up many times. This rearrangement joins TRBV20-1 to TRBJ1-5, with 7 bases aligning to TRBD1. CDR1 and CDR2 from the germline V gene are DFQATT and SNEGSKA (reference sequence). CDR3 length equals 15 residues. V was pared by 3 bases and J by 5 bases, with 10 bases of the junction left unmatched. Here the CDR3 DNA reads TGCAGTGCTAGTCAATCCGACAGGGACTATCAGCCCCAGCATTTT. This encodes CSASQSDRDYQPQHF.

The CDR3 here is CASSLRGPGPYEQYF. CDR3 coding DNA: TGTGCCAGCAGCTTAAGGGGGCCAGGGCCCTACGAGCAGTACTTC. The chain uses TRBV11-1 and TRBJ2-7, with 7 bases matching TRBD1. The CDR3 extends over 15 amino acids. The junction had 6 bases not matched to a gene; V was cut back by 2 bases and J by 2 bases. Germline V CDR1 and CDR2: SGHAT, FQDESV (reference sequence).

The genes are TRBV6-5 and TRBJ2-1, with 9 bases fitting TRBD2. V shed 4 bases, J shed 4 bases, and the junction held 5 bases outside the gene matches. This CDR3 comprises 15 residues. CDR1 and CDR2 (germline): MNHEY, SVGAGI. This CDR3 is CASSSGLALYNEQFF. The CDR3 region has the DNA TGTGCCAGCAGTTCCGGACTAGCGTTGTACAATGAGCAGTTCTTC.

The V gene is TRBV10-3, the J gene TRBJ2-1; 9 positions agree with TRBD2. This CDR3 has 15 residues. The junction had 6 bases not matched to a gene; V was cut back by 3 bases and J by 6 bases. The germline gives CDR1 ENHRY, CDR2 SYGVKD. CDR3 region: CAISEPSGGFNEQFF. In nucleotides, the CDR3 is TGTGCCATCAGTGAACCCAGCGGGGGGTTCAATGAGCAGTTCTTC.

The chain couples TRBV7-9 to TRBJ2-5, with D unresolved. The V end was cut by 5 bases, the J end by 7 bases, with 20 bases between. Per the germline V gene, CDR1 is SEHNR and CDR2 is FQNEAQ (reference sequence). This CDR3 is built from 15 residues. The CDR3 spells CASSPPGSSPGTQYF. The CDR3 DNA is TGTGCCAGCAGCCCCCCCGGATCATCGCCAGGGACCCAGTACTTC.

The rearrangement links TRBV7-9 to TRBJ2-6; D call uncertain. The CDR3 has 12 amino acids. CDR1 is SEHNR, CDR2 FQNEAQ, per germline (reference sequence). Between the trimmed V and J ends, which lost 8 bases and 4 bases, there was a span of 6 bases. The CDR3 DNA follows: TGTGCCAGCCATGGCGGGGCCAACGTCCTGACTTTC. It codes for CASHGGANVLTF. The whole variable domain, remainder taken from reference TRBV7-9 and TRBJ2-6, is DTGVSQNPRHKITKRGQNVTFRCDPISEHNRLYWYRQTLGQGPEFLTYFQNEAQLEKSRLLSDRFSAERPKGSFSTLEIQRTEQGDSAMYLCASHGGANVLTFGAGSRLTVL.

The chain uses TRBV7-9 and TRBJ2-3; TRBD2 might be the D (7 bases). Germline V gene sequence: CDR1 SEHNR, CDR2 FQNEAQ (reference sequence). V was cut by 5 bases and J by 1 base, with 25 bases left in between. This CDR3 region has 19 residues. The CDR3 loop reads CASSQGRGGDLPGTDTQYF. The CDR3 region has the DNA TGTGCCAGCAGCCAAGGGCGAGGGGGGGACCTTCCGGGCACAGATACGCAGTATTTT.

The J gene is TRBJ2-2, the V gene TRBV27; 9 bases match TRBD1. The trim removed 8 bases at V and 3 bases at J, leaving 4 bases unmatched. The CDR3 totals 14 residues. Per the germline V gene, CDR1 is MNHEY and CDR2 is SMNVEV (reference sequence). The CDR3 nucleotides are TGTGCCAGCGGGGGACAGGGTTACACCGGGGAGCTGTTTTTT. The encoded protein is CASGGQGYTGELFF.

The rearrangement uses TRBV5-6 and TRBJ1-2; 10 bases align to TRBD1. The ends lost 5 bases at V and 4 bases at J; junction bases unmatched: 8. Germline V lookup: CDR1 SGHDT, CDR2 YYEEEE. CDR3 length: 15 amino acids. CDR3 in amino acids: CASRWRTGGGYGYTF. In DNA form, the CDR3 reads TGTGCCAGCAGGTGGAGGACAGGGGGAGGCTATGGCTACACCTTC. Based on the CDR3 plus reference TRBV5-6 and TRBJ1-2, the full variable domain is DAGVTQSPTHLIKTRGQQVTLRCSPKSGHDTVSWYQQALGQGPQFIFQYYEEEERQRGNFPDRFSGHQFPNYSSELNVNALLLGDSALYLCASRWRTGGGYGYTFGSGTRLTVV.

This chain joins TRBV27 and TRBJ2-2, with D maybe TRBD1 (5 bases). Trimming pared 5 bases from V and 4 bases from J, leaving 14 bases between. Germline V gene sequence: CDR1 MNHEY, CDR2 SMNVEV (reference sequence). This CDR3 comprises 15 residues. The CDR3 DNA reads as TGTGCCAGCAGTGGTGGTCAGGGTACCACCGGGGAGCTGTTTTTT. Its translation is CASSGGQGTTGELFF.

V gene TRBV7-6 combines with J gene TRBJ2-7; 9 nucleotides align to TRBD2. The CDR3 sequence is 13 residues long. V was clipped by 5 bases and J by 3 bases; unmatched bases: 2. Germline V gene data show CDR1 as SGHVS and CDR2 as FNYEAQ. For the CDR3, the DNA is TGTGCCAGCAGCCAGACTAGCGGCTACGAGCAGTACTTC. It yields the protein CASSQTSGYEQYF.

The chain combines TRBV5-1 with TRBJ1-6, with 10 bases lining up with TRBD1. The CDR3 loop spans 14 amino acids. V lost 4 bases, J lost 9 bases, and 4 bases stayed unmatched. CDR1 is SGHRS and CDR2 is YFSETQ in the germline V gene. Here the CDR3 DNA reads TGCGCCAGCAGCCCGGGACAGGGGAGTTCACCCCTCCACTTT. Translating gives CASSPGQGSSPLHF.

The genes are TRBV6-5 and TRBJ1-1; 9 bases are shared with TRBD1. Germline values: CDR1 MNHEY, CDR2 SVGAGI. V lost 4 bases and J lost 4; bases outside the gene matches: 7. The CDR3 has 15 amino acids. CDR3 sequence (DNA): TGTGCCAGCAGTTCCACAGGGGGCGTTGGCACTGAAGCTTTCTTT. Encoded protein: CASSSTGGVGTEAFF.

J is TRBJ1-2 and V is TRBV19; TRBD1 matches 11 bases. CDR1 is LNHDA and CDR2 is SQIVND in the germline V gene (reference sequence). The CDR3 consists of 15 residues. V gave up 6 bases and J gave up 5 bases; unmatched junction bases: 8. The CDR3, as DNA: TGTGCCAGTAGCCCCGGGACAGGGGGTAGGTATGGCTACACCTTC. Translating gives CASSPGTGGRYGYTF.

As to this clone: Other nucleotide sequences from this sample produce the same CDR3. The CDR3 sequence: CASSLEGAGANVLTF. The CDR3 DNA is TGTGCCAGCAGTTTAGAGGGTGCTGGGGCCAACGTCCTGACTTTC. The chain employs TRBV28 and TRBJ2-6, with D possibly matching TRBD2 (5 bases). V lost 2 bases, J lost 2 bases, and 7 bases lay in between. The CDR3 is 15 residues long. The germline V gene encodes CDR1 MDHEN and CDR2 SYDVKM. Full variable domain (missing parts from reference TRBV28 and TRBJ2-6): DVKVTQSSRYLVKRTGEKVFLECVQDMDHENMFWYRQDPGLGLRLIYFSYDVKMKEKGDIPEGYSVSREKKERFSLILESASTNQTSMYLCASSLEGAGANVLTFGAGSRLTVL.

The V and J genes are TRBV4-2 and TRBJ2-7, with 12 bases aligning to TRBD2. CDR1 is LGHNA and CDR2 is YNFKEQ in the germline V gene. V lost 1 base to trimming and J lost 4 bases; unmatched junction nucleotides: 5. The CDR3 is made up of 16 amino acids. The CDR3 reads CASSQATSGRIYEQYF. The CDR3 DNA sequence: TGTGCCAGCAGCCAAGCAACTAGCGGGAGGATTTACGAGCAGTACTTC.

This clone was seen only once. V gene TRBV28 combines with J gene TRBJ1-1; 8 positions match TRBD1. Germline V gene data show CDR1 as MDHEN and CDR2 as SYDVKM. V lost 6 bases and J lost 2; bases outside the gene matches: 8. The CDR3 is 15 residues long. CDR3 coding DNA: TGTGCCAGCAGAGATCAGGGGGCGGGAAACACTGAAGCTTTCTTT. Its translation: CASRDQGAGNTEAFF.